The clone carrying this T cell receptor (beta chain) was recorded a few times. Its target is unknown. This sample is part of a study of T-cell memory formation after mild COVID-19. One entry per CDR3 protein results from TCRdb running MiXCR on the 5' RACE reads. This table has a few hundred thousand distinct CDR3 sequences, about 15% appearing once. This CDR3 is built from 16 residues. Trimming took off 0 bases at V and 1 base at J, with 10 bases between the two ends. Per germline, CDR1 LGHNA and CDR2 YSLEER. Study-wide results and limits: Whereas later expanders leaned CD4+, clones contracting day 15 to 85 showed a balanced CD4/CD8 makeup. Chiefly within CM and EM were the contracting CD4+ clones; CD8+ ones were within EMRA.

The rearrangement links TRBV4-3 to TRBJ2-1; D call uncertain. This sequence originates from a man younger than 35 who had mild COVID-19 (a few samples of this study predate the infection). Cell type and time point are not known. The sequenced sample was PBMCs or a T cell subset sorted from them (not recorded which). For the CDR3, the DNA is TGCGCCAGCAGCCAAGATCGAAGCGCGTCCTACAATGAGCAGTTCTTC. It is translated as CASSQDRSASYNEQFF.